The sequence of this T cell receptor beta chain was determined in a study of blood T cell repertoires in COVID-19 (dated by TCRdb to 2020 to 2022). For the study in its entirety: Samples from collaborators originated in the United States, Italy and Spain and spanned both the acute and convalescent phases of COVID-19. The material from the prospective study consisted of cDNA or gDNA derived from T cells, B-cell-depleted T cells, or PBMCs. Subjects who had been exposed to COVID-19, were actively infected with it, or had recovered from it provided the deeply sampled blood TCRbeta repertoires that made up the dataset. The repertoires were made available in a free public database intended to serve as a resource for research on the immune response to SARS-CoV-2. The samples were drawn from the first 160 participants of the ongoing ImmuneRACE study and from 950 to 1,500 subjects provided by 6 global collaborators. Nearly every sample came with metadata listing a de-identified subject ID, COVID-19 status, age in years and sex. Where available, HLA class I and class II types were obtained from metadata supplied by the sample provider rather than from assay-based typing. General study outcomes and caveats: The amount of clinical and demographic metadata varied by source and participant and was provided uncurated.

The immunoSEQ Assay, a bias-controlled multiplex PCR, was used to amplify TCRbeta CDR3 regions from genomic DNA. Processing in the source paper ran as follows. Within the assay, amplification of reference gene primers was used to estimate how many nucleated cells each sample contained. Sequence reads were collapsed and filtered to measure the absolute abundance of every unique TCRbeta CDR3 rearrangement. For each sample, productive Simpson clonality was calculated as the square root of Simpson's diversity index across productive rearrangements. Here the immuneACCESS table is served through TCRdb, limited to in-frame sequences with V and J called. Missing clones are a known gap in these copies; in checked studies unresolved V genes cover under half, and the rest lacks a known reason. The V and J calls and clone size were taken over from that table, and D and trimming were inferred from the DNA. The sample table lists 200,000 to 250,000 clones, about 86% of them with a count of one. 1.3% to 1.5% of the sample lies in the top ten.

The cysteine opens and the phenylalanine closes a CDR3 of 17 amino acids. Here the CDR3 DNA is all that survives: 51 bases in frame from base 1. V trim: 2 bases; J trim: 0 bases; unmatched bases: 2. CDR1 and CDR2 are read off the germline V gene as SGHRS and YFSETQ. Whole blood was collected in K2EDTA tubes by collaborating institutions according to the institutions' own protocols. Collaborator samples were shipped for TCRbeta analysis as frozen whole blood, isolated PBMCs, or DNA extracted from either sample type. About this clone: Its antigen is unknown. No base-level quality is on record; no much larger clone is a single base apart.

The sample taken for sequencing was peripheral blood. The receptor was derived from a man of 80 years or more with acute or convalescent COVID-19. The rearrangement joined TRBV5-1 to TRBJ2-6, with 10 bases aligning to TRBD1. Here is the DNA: TGCGCCAGCAGCTTCGGGACAGGGGTCTCTGGGGCCAACGTCCTGACTTTC. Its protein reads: CASSFGTGVSGANVLTF.